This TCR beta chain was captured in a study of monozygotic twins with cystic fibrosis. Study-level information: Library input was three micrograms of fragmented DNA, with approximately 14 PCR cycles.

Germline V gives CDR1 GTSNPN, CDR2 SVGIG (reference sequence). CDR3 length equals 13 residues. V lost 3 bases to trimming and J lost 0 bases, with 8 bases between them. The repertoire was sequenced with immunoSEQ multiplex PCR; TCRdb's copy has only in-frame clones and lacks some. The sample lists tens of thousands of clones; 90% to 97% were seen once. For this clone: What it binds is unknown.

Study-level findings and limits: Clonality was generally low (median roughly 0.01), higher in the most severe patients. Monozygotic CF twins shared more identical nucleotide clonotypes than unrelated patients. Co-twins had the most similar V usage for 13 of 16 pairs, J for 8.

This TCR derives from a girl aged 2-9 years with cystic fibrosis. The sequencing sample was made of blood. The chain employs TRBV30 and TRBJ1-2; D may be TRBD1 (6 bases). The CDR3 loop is CAWRDSPNYGYTF. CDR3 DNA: TGTGCCTGGAGGGACAGCCCTAACTATGGCTACACCTTC.